A selection of T cell receptor beta chains follows, all from one sample in a study of cytomegalovirus exposure and HLA in healthy donors. Generated by immunoSEQ multiplex PCR, the TCRdb table keeps only in-frame clones and is missing some. Its table records tens of thousands of clones. Source material: PBMCs. The receptors were gathered from a woman aged 25-40 years in good health and CMV-seronegative. The CDR3 runs from the conserved cysteine through the conserved F or W. D genes are given only for firm matches. Where a row states a size, it is once, few, many or the class of an expanded clone; other rows omit it.

clone size: NA; D gene: TRBD1; J gene: TRBJ1-3; V gene: TRBV5-1; CDR3 DNA: TGCGCCAGCGGTTCGACAGGGTTTGCTGGAAACACCATATATTTT; CDR3 protein: CASGSTGFAGNTIYF
clone size: NA; D gene: NA; J gene: TRBJ2-7; V gene: TRBV4-1; CDR3 DNA: TGCGCCAGCAGCCCCCTCGGGGGAACCCCCTACGAGCAGTACTTC; CDR3 protein: CASSPLGGTPYEQYF
clone size: NA; D gene: NA; J gene: TRBJ2-3; V gene: TRBV5-1; CDR3 DNA: TGCGCCAGCAGCCCCCAGGGGTTAGATACGCAGTATTTT; CDR3 protein: CASSPQGLDTQYF
clone size: NA; D gene: NA; J gene: TRBJ2-7; V gene: TRBV28; CDR3 DNA: TGTGCCAGCCGGGACGGGGGAGAAATCTACGAGCAGTACTTC; CDR3 protein: CASRDGGEIYEQYF
clone size: NA; D gene: NA; J gene: TRBJ1-5; V gene: TRBV2; CDR3 DNA: TGTGCCAGCAGCCCTAGTGGCGGCTCTACCAATCAGCCCCAGCATTTT; CDR3 protein: CASSPSGGSTNQPQHF
clone size: NA; D gene: TRBD2; J gene: TRBJ2-3; V gene: TRBV9; CDR3 DNA: TGTGCCAGCAGCATCGGACTAGCGGGGGTTCTGGATAAGCAGTATTTT; CDR3 protein: CASSIGLAGVLDKQYF
clone size: NA; D gene: NA; J gene: TRBJ2-2; V gene: TRBV27; CDR3 DNA: TGTGCCAGCAGTGTCTCGGGGGAGCTGTTTTTT; CDR3 protein: CASSVSGELFF
clone size: NA; D gene: NA; J gene: TRBJ2-1; V gene: TRBV7-9; CDR3 DNA: TGTGCCAGCAGTCCCCCCCGAGCGGGCAATGAGCAGTTCTTC; CDR3 protein: CASSPPRAGNEQFF
clone size: NA; D gene: NA; J gene: TRBJ2-2; V gene: TRBV4-1; CDR3 DNA: TGCGCCAGCAGCCAAGTACGCGGGACCGGGGAGCTGTTTTTT; CDR3 protein: CASSQVRGTGELFF
clone size: NA; D gene: NA; J gene: TRBJ2-3; V gene: TRBV6-5; CDR3 DNA: TGTGCCAGCAGTTACTCTAGCGGTACAGATACGCAGTATTTT; CDR3 protein: CASSYSSGTDTQYF
clone size: NA; D gene: TRBD1; J gene: TRBJ2-7; V gene: TRBV6-6; CDR3 DNA: TGTGCCAGCAGTTACGGGGACAGAGGGGCCTACGAGCAGTACTTC; CDR3 protein: CASSYGDRGAYEQYF
clone size: NA; D gene: TRBD1; J gene: TRBJ1-2; V gene: TRBV6-6; CDR3 DNA: TGTGCCAGCAGTTCCGGACAGGCTGGAGGCTACACCTTC; CDR3 protein: CASSSGQAGGYTF
clone size: NA; D gene: TRBD1; J gene: TRBJ1-5; V gene: TRBV29-1; CDR3 DNA: TGCAGCGTCAGGACAGGTCCAGGTAATCAGCCCCAGCATTTT; CDR3 protein: CSVRTGPGNQPQHF
clone size: NA; D gene: NA; J gene: TRBJ1-2; V gene: TRBV30; CDR3 DNA: TGTGCCTGGAGTGAGTCAGGGGACTATGGCTACACCTTC; CDR3 protein: CAWSESGDYGYTF
clone size: NA; D gene: NA; J gene: TRBJ2-7; V gene: TRBV28; CDR3 DNA: TGTGCCAGCAGCCCGACAGTCCCTTACGAGCAGTACTTC; CDR3 protein: CASSPTVPYEQYF
clone size: NA; D gene: TRBD2; J gene: TRBJ2-1; V gene: TRBV19; CDR3 DNA: TGTGCCAGTACTCCGGGACTACGGACGGGTGAGCAGTTCTTC; CDR3 protein: CASTPGLRTGEQFF
clone size: medium-sized; D gene: NA; J gene: TRBJ1-1; V gene: TRBV7-9; CDR3 DNA: TGTGCCAGCAGCTTTCTTCCCCTCCGGTCAGCGGCCCGAGGGGCTTTCTTT; CDR3 protein: CASSFLPLRSAARGAFF
clone size: NA; D gene: TRBD1; J gene: TRBJ2-1; V gene: TRBV11-2; CDR3 DNA: TGTGCCAGCAGCTCCGTCGACAGGGGGCGATCCGACAATGAGCAGTTCTTC; CDR3 protein: CASSSVDRGRSDNEQFF
clone size: NA; D gene: NA; J gene: TRBJ1-1; V gene: TRBV29-1; CDR3 DNA: TGCAGCGTTGAGGGGTTAGGAAAGGGAGACACTGAAGCTTTCTTT; CDR3 protein: CSVEGLGKGDTEAFF
clone size: NA; D gene: NA; J gene: TRBJ1-1; V gene: TRBV5-6; CDR3 DNA: TGTGCCAGCAGCTCCTTAAAGAACACTGAAGCTTTCTTT; CDR3 protein: CASSSLKNTEAFF
clone size: NA; D gene: TRBD2; J gene: TRBJ2-3; V gene: TRBV9; CDR3 DNA: TGTGCCAGCAATCAAACTGCGGGTGGGACTAGGCCCCGAGCTACGCAGTATTTT; CDR3 protein: CASNQTAGGTRPRATQYF
clone size: NA; D gene: TRBD2; J gene: TRBJ2-1; V gene: TRBV6-5; CDR3 DNA: TGTGCCAGCACCCGAGCGGGAGAATCCTACAATGAGCAGTTCTTC; CDR3 protein: CASTRAGESYNEQFF